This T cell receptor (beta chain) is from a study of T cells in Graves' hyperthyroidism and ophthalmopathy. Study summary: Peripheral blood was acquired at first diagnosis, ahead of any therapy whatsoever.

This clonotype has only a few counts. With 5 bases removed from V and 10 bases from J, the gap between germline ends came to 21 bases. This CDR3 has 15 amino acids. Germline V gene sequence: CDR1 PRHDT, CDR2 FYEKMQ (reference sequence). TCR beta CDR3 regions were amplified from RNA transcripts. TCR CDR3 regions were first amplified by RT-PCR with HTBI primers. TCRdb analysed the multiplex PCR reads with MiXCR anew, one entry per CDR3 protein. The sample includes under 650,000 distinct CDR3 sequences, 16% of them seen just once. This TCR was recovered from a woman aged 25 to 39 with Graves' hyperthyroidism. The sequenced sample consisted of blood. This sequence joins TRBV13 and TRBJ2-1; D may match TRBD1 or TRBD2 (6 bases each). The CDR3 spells CASSPRDTGGVEQFF. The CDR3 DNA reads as TGTGCCAGCAGCCCGCGGGACACCGGGGGCGTAGAGCAGTTCTTC.